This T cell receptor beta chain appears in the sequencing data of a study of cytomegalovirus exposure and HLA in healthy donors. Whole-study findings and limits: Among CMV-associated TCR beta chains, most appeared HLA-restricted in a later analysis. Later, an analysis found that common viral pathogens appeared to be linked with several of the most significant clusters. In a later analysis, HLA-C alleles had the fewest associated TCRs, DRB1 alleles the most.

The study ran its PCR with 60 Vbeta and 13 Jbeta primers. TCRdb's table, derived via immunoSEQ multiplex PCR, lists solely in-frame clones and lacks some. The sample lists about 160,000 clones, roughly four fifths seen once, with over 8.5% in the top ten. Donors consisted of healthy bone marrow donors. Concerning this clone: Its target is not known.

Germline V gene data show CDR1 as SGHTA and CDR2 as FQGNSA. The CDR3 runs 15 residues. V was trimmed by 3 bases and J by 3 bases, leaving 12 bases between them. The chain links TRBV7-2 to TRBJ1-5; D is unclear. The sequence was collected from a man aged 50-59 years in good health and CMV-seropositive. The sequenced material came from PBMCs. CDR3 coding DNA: TGTGCCAGCAGCTTCCGAGGCGGCTCCAATCAGCCCCAGCATTTT. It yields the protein CASSFRGGSNQPQHF.